This T cell receptor beta chain was sequenced during a study of shared clonotypes between healthy human individuals. Study observations and caveats: Blood was the only sampled material, and tissue repertoires likely differ. Clonotype sharing among donors was thought likely to change with sequencing depth.

With regard to this clone: Antigen unknown.

Free of recent acute infections or vaccinations, the donors were healthy HIV-negative adults. Sorted-subset replicate PCRs used 200 to 250 ng DNA, around 31,000 T cell genomes. Assay used: immunoSEQ multiplex PCR; TCRdb lists only in-frame clones, some missing. The sample has 2 million to 2.5 million clones; 90% to 95% are singletons. V trimming: 7 bases; J trimming: 0 bases; junction bases outside the gene matches: 12. The CDR3 runs 18 residues. CDR1 is SNHLY, CDR2 FYNNEI, per germline. The chain uses TRBV2 and TRBJ2-2, with 9 positions matching TRBD2. Sequenced: naive CD4+ T cells from PBMCs. Subset reported: CD45RA+ positively selected. The sequence came from a man in his late teens or twenties in good health. Some clones in this sample may be carry-over from other donors' samples. CDR3 in DNA: TGTGCCAGCACGTCTGAGACTAGCGGACTTCCGAACACCGGGGAGCTGTTTTTT. Translation: CASTSETSGLPNTGELFF.